The 30 T cell receptor beta chains below were found in one sample sequenced in a study of T-cell memory formation after mild COVID-19. One entry per CDR3 protein, called by TCRdb with MiXCR from the 5' RACE reads. This sample has roughly 320,000 distinct CDR3 sequences, with 25% to 30% found just once. The specimen sequenced was PBMCs or a T cell subset sorted from them (not recorded which). All receptors come from an adult woman who had mild COVID-19 (a few samples of this study predate the infection). Cell type and time point are not known.

In this sample, this clonotype turned up a few times. The CDR3 spells CSVAANSYEQYF. The CDR3 DNA reads TGCAGCGTTGCGGCCAACTCCTACGAGCAGTACTTC. V usage is TRBV29-1 and J usage is TRBJ2-7; D call uncertain. This CDR3 has 12 residues. The V gene's germline CDR1 is SQVTM and CDR2 ANQGSEA. Trimming cost V 4 bases and J 0 bases, with 7 bases left between them.

V usage is TRBV5-5 and J usage is TRBJ2-7; 7 bases are shared with TRBD2. The germline gives CDR1 SGHKS, CDR2 YYEKEE (reference sequence). The CDR3 length is 13 residues. Trimming removed 4 bases from V and 12 bases from J; junction bases left unmatched: 13. The CDR3, as DNA: TGTGCCAGCAGCCTCAATAATTTGGGACTACCGTACTTC. Protein sequence: CASSLNNLGLPYF.

This chain joins TRBV7-2 and TRBJ1-3; no clear D. Trimming stripped 1 base from V and 4 bases from J, with 8 bases between. Looked up from germline, CDR1 is SGHTA and CDR2 is FQGNSA. The CDR3 spans 14 residues. The CDR3 sequence is CASSLVSQGNTIYF. The CDR3 coding sequence is TGTGCCAGCAGCTTAGTTAGCCAGGGAAACACCATATATTTT.

J is TRBJ2-5 and V is TRBV7-8; no reliable D call. This CDR3 contains 15 residues. Germline loops: CDR1 SGHVS, CDR2 FQNEAQ. Trimming left V 3 bases short and J 8 bases short, with 19 bases between. Here the CDR3 DNA reads TGTGCCAGCAGCTTTAAAGTCGTGGGATGGGGAACCCAGTACTTC. Protein: CASSFKVVGWGTQYF.

The chain recombines TRBV15 with TRBJ2-3; D not certain. V was clipped by 3 bases and J by 7 bases, with 5 bases between them. CDR1 is LNHNV, CDR2 YYDKDF, per germline (reference sequence). This CDR3 region has 11 residues. The CDR3 nucleotides read TGTGCCACCAGCAGGGGATATACGCAGTATTTT. This gives the protein CATSRGYTQYF.

This clonotype was counted a few times. This chain joins TRBV6-5 and TRBJ2-2, with D maybe TRBD1 (6 bases). V lost 4 bases and J 2 bases, leaving 11 bases between the germline ends. This CDR3 comprises 15 residues. The V gene's germline CDR1 is MNHEY and CDR2 SVGAGI. The CDR3 is CASSFPGANTGELFF. The CDR3 nucleotides read TGTGCCAGCAGTTTCCCAGGGGCTAACACCGGGGAGCTGTTTTTT.

The chain employs TRBV11-1 and TRBJ1-2; tentatively, D is TRBD1 (5 bases). The germline V and J ends were trimmed by 0 bases and 7 bases, with 18 bases remaining between them. Germline V lookup: CDR1 SGHAT, CDR2 FQDESV (reference sequence). This CDR3 is 16 amino acids long. This CDR3 is CASSLAPGPKGGGYTF. In nucleotides, the CDR3 is TGTGCCAGCAGCTTAGCTCCGGGACCGAAGGGTGGTGGCTACACCTTC.

The rearrangement uses TRBV6-5 and TRBJ1-2; D is ambiguous. The germline V gene has CDR1 MNHEY and CDR2 SVGAGI. There are 12 residues in the CDR3. Trimming pared 8 bases from V and 5 bases from J, leaving 12 bases between. CDR3 in DNA: TGTGCCAGCGGTGGCCCTCCGTATGGCTACACCTTC. Translation: CASGGPPYGYTF.

This chain connects TRBV24-1 to TRBJ2-1, with 14 nucleotides matching TRBD2. This CDR3 contains 16 residues. Looked up from germline, CDR1 is KGHDR and CDR2 is SFDVKD. The V and J ends lost 5 bases and 8 bases, in that order; junction bases with no gene match: 7. CDR3: CATSVRGTSGSYEQFF. CDR3 nucleotides: TGTGCCACCAGTGTCAGGGGGACTAGCGGGAGCTATGAGCAGTTCTTC.

This chain uses TRBV10-3 with TRBJ2-7; no definite D call. Germline lookup yields CDR1 ENHRY and CDR2 SYGVKD. Deletions cut 2 bases from V and 2 bases from J, with 7 bases between. The CDR3 loop spans 13 amino acids. The CDR3: CAISEGSTYEQYF. CDR3 bases: TGTGCCATCAGTGAGGGCTCTACCTACGAGCAGTACTTC.

The rearrangement uses TRBV9 and TRBJ2-3, with TRBD1 as a possible D gene (6 bases). V was trimmed by 1 base and J by 3 bases, leaving 9 bases between them. Germline V gene lookup returns CDR1 SGDLS and CDR2 YYNGEE. This CDR3 has 14 residues. The CDR3 nucleotides read TGTGCCAGCAGCGTATCTAGGGGGACAGATACGCAGTATTTT. Translating gives CASSVSRGTDTQYF. Complete variable domain (other parts from reference TRBV9 and TRBJ2-3): DSGVTQTPKHLITATGQRVTLRCSPRSGDLSVYWYQQSLDQGLQFLIQYYNGEERAKGNILERFSAQQFPDLHSELNLSSLELGDSALYFCASSVSRGTDTQYFGPGTRLTVL.

The chain has TRBV9 and TRBJ2-7; TRBD2 might be the D (6 bases). Germline V gene data show CDR1 as SGDLS and CDR2 as YYNGEE. Deletions cut 3 bases from V and 4 bases from J, with 11 bases between. The CDR3 has 13 amino acids. CDR3 loop: CASSAGTGYEQYF. The CDR3 nucleotides read TGTGCCAGCAGCGCCGGGACTGGATACGAGCAGTACTTC.

The chain joins TRBV5-6 to TRBJ1-3; D ambiguous. From germline, CDR1 is SGHDT and CDR2 YYEEEE. The CDR3 spans 15 residues. The V and J ends lost 4 bases and 3 bases respectively, with 14 bases between them. The CDR3 spells CASSPGERVGNTIYF. The CDR3 bases are TGTGCCAGCAGCCCCGGCGAACGGGTTGGAAACACCATATATTTT.

The chain carries TRBV3-1 and TRBJ2-3; 10 bases agree with TRBD2. Germline values: CDR1 LGHDT, CDR2 YNNKEL (reference sequence). Trimming removed 4 bases from V and 6 bases from J; junction bases left unmatched: 10. The CDR3 contains 16 residues. The CDR3 protein is CASSPVLAGVTDTQYF. DNA of the CDR3: TGTGCCAGCAGCCCCGTCCTAGCGGGAGTAACGGATACGCAGTATTTT.

This clonotype was seen only a few times. The V and J genes are TRBV7-6 and TRBJ2-1, with 7 bases identical to TRBD1. V lost 0 bases to trimming and J lost 5 bases; unmatched junction nucleotides: 7. The length of the CDR3 is 16 residues. Germline-derived CDR1 and CDR2 are SGHVS and FNYEAQ. The CDR3 sequence: CASSLAPNRGNNEQFF. The CDR3 nucleotides read TGTGCCAGCAGCTTAGCGCCGAACAGGGGTAACAATGAGCAGTTCTTC.

This clonotype was observed a single time. The CDR3: CASSPGTLRSYLDGYTF. Here the CDR3 DNA reads TGTGCCAGCAGCCCCGGGACATTGAGGTCCTATCTCGATGGCTACACCTTC. The chain couples TRBV6-5 to TRBJ1-2, with a tentative D call TRBD1 (6 bases). Germline V CDR1 and CDR2: MNHEY, SVGAGI. Between the trimmed V and J ends, which lost 6 bases and 6 bases, there was a span of 26 bases. This CDR3 comprises 17 residues.

The chain joins TRBV5-1 to TRBJ2-5; 8 bases fit TRBD2. Losses at the gene ends were 0 bases for V and 4 bases for J; bases not matched to a gene: 5. Germline lookup yields CDR1 SGHRS and CDR2 YFSETQ. The CDR3 length is 15 residues. This chain's CDR3 is CASSLVRGGRETQYF. CDR3 coding DNA: TGCGCCAGCAGCTTGGTACGGGGGGGCCGAGAGACCCAGTACTTC.

The V call is TRBV3-1, the J call TRBJ2-5, with 10 bases lining up with TRBD1. This CDR3 has 15 residues. V trimming: 5 bases; J trimming: 4 bases; junction bases outside the gene matches: 7. Germline CDR1 reads LGHDT; CDR2 reads YNNKEL (reference sequence). CDR3 DNA: TGTGCCAGCAGCTACGACAGGGGGCTGAGAGAGACCCAGTACTTC. Protein sequence: CASSYDRGLRETQYF.

This clonotype was recorded at least ten times. V is TRBV12-3 or TRBV12-4 and J is TRBJ2-5; 12 bases are shared with TRBD2. V lost 6 bases to trimming and J lost 4 bases; unmatched junction nucleotides: 6. The CDR3 consists of 15 residues. The CDR3 region has the DNA TGTGCCAGCAGCCACGGACTAGCGGGAAGAGAGACCCAGTACTTC. Translation: CASSHGLAGRETQYF.

The CDR3 protein is CASSPGTGGEQPQHF. The CDR3 nucleotides are TGCGCCAGCAGCCCGGGGACAGGGGGCGAACAGCCCCAGCATTTT. The chain uses TRBV5-1 and TRBJ1-5; 12 nucleotides match TRBD1. V shed 4 bases, J shed 7 bases, and the junction held 6 bases outside the gene matches. The CDR3 has 15 amino acids. The germline gives CDR1 SGHRS, CDR2 YFSETQ.

The table lists this clonotype with a few counts. V usage is TRBV7-6 and J usage is TRBJ2-3, with TRBD2 identical over 9 bases. This CDR3 has 16 residues. Germline lookup yields CDR1 SGHVS and CDR2 FNYEAQ. V shed 5 bases, J shed 2 bases, and the junction held 8 bases outside the gene matches. As DNA, the CDR3 is TGTGCCAGCAGCCTCGGGGCTAGCGGGATCACAGATACGCAGTATTTT. This encodes CASSLGASGITDTQYF. Complete variable domain (other parts from reference TRBV7-6 and TRBJ2-3): GAGVSQSPRYKVTKRGQDVALRCDPISGHVSLYWYRQALGQGPEFLTYFNYEAQQDKSGLPNDRFSAERPEGSISTLTIQRTEQRDSAMYRCASSLGASGITDTQYFGPGTRLTVL.

The chain couples TRBV5-1 to TRBJ2-7, with D perhaps given as TRBD1 or TRBD2 (5 bases each). The length of the CDR3 is 14 residues. Germline CDR1 reads SGHRS; CDR2 reads YFSETQ. V shed 4 bases and J shed 3 bases, with 14 bases lying between them. The CDR3 sequence: CASSVRDVSYEQYF. The CDR3 DNA is TGCGCCAGCAGCGTCCGGGACGTAAGCTACGAGCAGTACTTC.

This clonotype appeared many times. The gene calls are TRBV15 and TRBJ1-2; D is perhaps TRBD1 (6 bases). CDR3 length equals 16 residues. V shed 0 bases and J shed 3 bases, with 14 bases lying between them. Germline CDR1 reads LNHNV; CDR2 reads YYDKDF (reference sequence). CDR3 amino acids: CATSRDPYRADYGYTF. The CDR3 nucleotides are TGTGCCACCAGCAGAGATCCCTACAGGGCAGACTATGGCTACACCTTC.

J is TRBJ1-1 and V is TRBV6-1; D is undetermined. CDR1 MNHNS and CDR2 SASEGT come from the germline V gene. The CDR3 spans 15 residues. Trimming took off 6 bases at V and 0 bases at J, with 14 bases between the two ends. CDR3 amino acids: CASSLERRLNTEAFF. CDR3 bases: TGTGCCAGCAGCCTCGAACGGAGGCTGAACACTGAAGCTTTCTTT.

This clonotype showed up just a few times. V usage is TRBV20-1 and J usage is TRBJ1-1; D not certain. The CDR3 runs to 11 residues. Germline V gene lookup returns CDR1 DFQATT and CDR2 SNEGSKA (reference sequence). V lost 0 bases and J 11 bases, leaving 10 bases between the germline ends. DNA of the CDR3: TGCAGTGCTAGAGATACGCCCCGGGCTTTCTTT. This codes for CSARDTPRAFF.

The chain uses TRBV2 and TRBJ1-2, with D unresolved. V lost 6 bases and J lost 3, with 11 bases in between. The CDR3 spans 13 residues. In germline, CDR1 is SNHLY, CDR2 FYNNEI. The CDR3, as DNA: TGTGCCAGCAGGGTTGGGCAGGACTATGGCTACACCTTC. It is translated as CASRVGQDYGYTF.

This clonotype appeared once. The chain combines TRBV29-1 with TRBJ2-5; D possibly corresponds to TRBD2 (7 bases). This CDR3 contains 14 residues. Germline lookup yields CDR1 SQVTM and CDR2 ANQGSEA. V was clipped by 7 bases and J by 6 bases, with 21 bases between them. CDR3 DNA sequence: TGCAGCGCGGAGGGGGGAGGGGGTGAGAAGACCCAGTACTTC. Its protein is CSAEGGGGEKTQYF.

This clonotype showed up just a few times. In DNA, the CDR3 is TGCAGTGCTAGAGATCTAGAGGGGGGCTACGAGCAGTACTTC. Translation gives CSARDLEGGYEQYF. This rearrangement joins TRBV20-1 to TRBJ2-7; D might be TRBD1 or TRBD2, each matching 6 bases. The germline V and J ends were trimmed by 0 bases and 3 bases, with 12 bases remaining between them. The germline gives CDR1 DFQATT, CDR2 SNEGSKA (reference sequence). CDR3 length: 14 residues.

The chain links TRBV7-6 to TRBJ2-5; 7 bases map to TRBD2. V lost 0 bases to trimming and J lost 5 bases; unmatched junction nucleotides: 12. The CDR3 runs to 17 residues. CDR1 is SGHVS and CDR2 is FNYEAQ in the germline V gene. Here the CDR3 DNA reads TGTGCCAGCAGCTTAGCCCCCGGCGGGAGCCCCGGGGAGACCCAGTACTTC. Amino acids: CASSLAPGGSPGETQYF. Based on the CDR3 plus reference TRBV7-6 and TRBJ2-5, the full variable domain is GAGVSQSPRYKVTKRGQDVALRCDPISGHVSLYWYRQALGQGPEFLTYFNYEAQQDKSGLPNDRFSAERPEGSISTLTIQRTEQRDSAMYRCASSLAPGGSPGETQYFGPGTRLLVL.

The V call is TRBV12-3 or TRBV12-4, the J call TRBJ1-6, with a weak D call TRBD1 (6 bases). V was shortened by 6 bases and J by 8 bases, with 14 bases between the two germline ends. The length of the CDR3 is 14 residues. CDR3 sequence (DNA): TGTGCCAGCAGACCGACACAGGGTTATTCACCCCTCCACTTT. This encodes CASRPTQGYSPLHF.